This record concerns one T cell receptor beta chain sequence. The antigen remains undetermined. This entry comes from a study of cytomegalovirus exposure and HLA in healthy donors. PCR used 60 Vbeta primers and 13 Jbeta primers. Produced via immunoSEQ multiplex PCR; TCRdb's table is partial and in-frame only. The sample records some 150,000 clones, around two thirds being singletons. Germline-derived CDR1 and CDR2 are MRHNA and SNTAGT. This CDR3 comprises 15 residues. J lost 2 bases, V lost 6 bases, and 5 bases had no gene match. Broader study findings: A later analysis reported that several of the most significant clusters appeared to be linked to common viral pathogens, among them Epstein-Barr virus.

Sequencing used PBMCs. This chain uses TRBV6-4 with TRBJ2-3; TRBD1 agrees at 10 bases. The source of this sequence is a man aged 40-50 years in good health and CMV-seronegative. As DNA, the CDR3 is TGTGCCAGCAGCAGGACAGGGGGGAACACAGATACGCAGTATTTT. Translated: CASSRTGGNTDTQYF.